This T cell receptor (beta chain) was recorded in a study of chemoradiotherapy in HPV16-positive cancers. The study, taken as a whole, reports: Only a couple of HPV16-positive patients supplied the functional HPV-specificity definition.

Clones were read by immunoSEQ multiplex PCR, and TCRdb kept only the in-frame ones, dropping some. Among tens of thousands of clones listed, 88% were seen once. About this clone itself: Its antigen is as yet unknown. The same CDR3 arises from other DNA sequences in this sample as well.

V dropped 1 base and J dropped 0 bases, with 9 bases sitting between them. The CDR3 runs 15 residues. In germline, CDR1 is MNHNS, CDR2 SASEGT. This chain uses TRBV6-1 with TRBJ1-1, with D possibly TRBD1 on 5 matching bases. This receptor was obtained from a human donor with HPV-associated anogenital cancer. Sequencing was performed on blood, taken from a patient who underwent chemoradiotherapy. The CDR3, as DNA: TGTGCCAGCAGTGAAGATTGGGGGTTGAACACTGAAGCTTTCTTT. Its protein is CASSEDWGLNTEAFF.